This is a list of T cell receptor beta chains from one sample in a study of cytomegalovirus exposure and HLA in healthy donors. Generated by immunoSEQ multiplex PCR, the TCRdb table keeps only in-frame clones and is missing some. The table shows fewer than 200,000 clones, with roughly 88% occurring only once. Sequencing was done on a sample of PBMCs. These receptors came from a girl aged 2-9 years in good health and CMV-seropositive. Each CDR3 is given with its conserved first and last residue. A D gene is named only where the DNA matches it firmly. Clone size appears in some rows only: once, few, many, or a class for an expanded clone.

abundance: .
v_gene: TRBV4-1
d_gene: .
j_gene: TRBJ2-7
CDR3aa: CASSQPGRGYEQYF
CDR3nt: TGCGCCAGCAGCCAACCCGGGCGGGGTTACGAGCAGTACTTC

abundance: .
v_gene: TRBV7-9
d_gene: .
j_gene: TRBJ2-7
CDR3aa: CASSLDWGMGARRPYEQYF
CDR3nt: TGTGCCAGCAGCTTAGATTGGGGTATGGGGGCCCGAAGGCCCTACGAGCAGTACTTC

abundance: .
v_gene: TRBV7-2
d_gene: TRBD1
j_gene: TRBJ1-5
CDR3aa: CASSSDRSNQPQHF
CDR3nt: TGTGCCAGCAGCTCGGACAGGAGCAATCAGCCCCAGCATTTT

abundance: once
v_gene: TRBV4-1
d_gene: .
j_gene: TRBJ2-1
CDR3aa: CASSQGATYNEQFF
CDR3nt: TGCGCCAGCAGCCAAGGGGCAACTTACAATGAGCAGTTCTTC

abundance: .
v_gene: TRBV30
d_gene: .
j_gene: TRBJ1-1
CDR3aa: CAWSLDQGDTEAFF
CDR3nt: TGTGCCTGGAGCTTGGACCAAGGGGACACTGAAGCTTTCTTT

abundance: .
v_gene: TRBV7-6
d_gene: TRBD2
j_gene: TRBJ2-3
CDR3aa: CASSSRLAETTDTQYF
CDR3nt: TGTGCCAGCAGCTCCCGACTAGCGGAGACCACAGATACGCAGTATTTT

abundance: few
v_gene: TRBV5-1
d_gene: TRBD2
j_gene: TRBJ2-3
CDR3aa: CASSLGVAGPDTQYF
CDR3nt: TGCGCCAGCAGCTTGGGGGTAGCGGGTCCAGATACGCAGTATTTT

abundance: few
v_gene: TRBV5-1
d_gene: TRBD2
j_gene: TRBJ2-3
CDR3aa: CASSFGLAGPTDTQYF
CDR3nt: TGCGCCAGCAGCTTCGGCCTAGCGGGGCCCACAGATACGCAGTATTTT

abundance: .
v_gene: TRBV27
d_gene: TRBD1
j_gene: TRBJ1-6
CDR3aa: CASSLPGGSLHF
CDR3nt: TGTGCCAGCAGTTTGCCAGGGGGATCCCTCCACTTT

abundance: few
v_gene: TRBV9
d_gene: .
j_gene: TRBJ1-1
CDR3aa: CASSVDGDVELNTEAFF
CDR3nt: TGTGCCAGCAGCGTAGATGGAGATGTGGAGCTGAACACTGAAGCTTTCTTT

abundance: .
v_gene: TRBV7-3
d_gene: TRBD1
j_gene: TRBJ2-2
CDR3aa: CASRTDRDAGELFF
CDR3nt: TGTGCCAGCAGAACCGACAGGGACGCCGGGGAGCTGTTTTTT

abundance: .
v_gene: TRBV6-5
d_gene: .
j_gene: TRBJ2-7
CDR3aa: CASSVGYEQYF
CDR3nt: TGTGCCAGCAGCGTGGGCTACGAGCAGTACTTC

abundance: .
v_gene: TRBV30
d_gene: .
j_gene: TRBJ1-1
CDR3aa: CAWGIGGNTEAFF
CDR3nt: TGTGCCTGGGGGATCGGGGGGAACACTGAAGCTTTCTTT

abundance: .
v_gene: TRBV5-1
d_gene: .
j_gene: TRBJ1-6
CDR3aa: CASSAVGTRDSPLHF
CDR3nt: TGCGCCAGCAGTGCCGTAGGTACCCGGGATTCACCCCTCCACTTT

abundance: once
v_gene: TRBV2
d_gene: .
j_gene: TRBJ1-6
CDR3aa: CASTKVPRAPLHF
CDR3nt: TGTGCCAGCACCAAAGTTCCCAGGGCTCCCCTCCACTTT

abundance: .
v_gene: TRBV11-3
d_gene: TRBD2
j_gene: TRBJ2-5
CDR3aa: CASSFYFSGTSQETQYF
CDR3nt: TGTGCCAGCAGCTTCTATTTTAGCGGGACGAGCCAAGAGACCCAGTACTTC

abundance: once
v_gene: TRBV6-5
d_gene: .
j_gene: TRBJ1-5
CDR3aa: CASTPRQAGNQPQHF
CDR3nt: TGTGCCAGCACCCCTAGGCAAGCAGGCAATCAGCCCCAGCATTTT

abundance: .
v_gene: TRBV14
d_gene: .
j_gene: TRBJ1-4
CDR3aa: CASARTVGELFF
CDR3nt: TGTGCCAGCGCTCGGACGGTCGGGGAACTGTTTTTT

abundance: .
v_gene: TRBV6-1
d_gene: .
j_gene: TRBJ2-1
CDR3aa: CASSELRLQYNEQFF
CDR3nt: TGTGCCAGCAGTGAACTACGATTGCAATACAATGAGCAGTTCTTC

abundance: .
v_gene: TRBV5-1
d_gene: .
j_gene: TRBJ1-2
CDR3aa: CASSPSTENYGYTF
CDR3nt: TGCGCCAGCAGCCCCTCTACAGAGAACTATGGCTACACCTTC

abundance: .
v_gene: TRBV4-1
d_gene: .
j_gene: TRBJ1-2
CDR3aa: CASSQVSPRGPIGYTF
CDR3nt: TGCGCCAGCAGCCAAGTGTCCCCCAGGGGACCTATTGGCTACACCTTC

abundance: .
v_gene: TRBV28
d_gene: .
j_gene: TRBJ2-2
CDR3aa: CASSLSGANTGELFF
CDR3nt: TGTGCCAGCAGTTTATCAGGGGCGAACACCGGGGAGCTGTTTTTT

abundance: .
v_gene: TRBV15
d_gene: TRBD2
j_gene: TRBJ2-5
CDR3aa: CATSTDRLAGSQETQYF
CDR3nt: TGTGCCACCAGCACAGACCGACTAGCGGGGTCCCAAGAGACCCAGTACTTC

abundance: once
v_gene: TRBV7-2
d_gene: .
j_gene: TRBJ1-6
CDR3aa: CASSFRRQVVGSYNSPLHF
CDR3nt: TGTGCCAGCAGCTTTCGTCGACAGGTGGTAGGCTCCTATAATTCACCCCTCCACTTT

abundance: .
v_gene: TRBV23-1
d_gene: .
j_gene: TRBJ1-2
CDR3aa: CASSQQAGMYYGYTF
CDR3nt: TGCGCCAGCAGTCAGCAAGCGGGCATGTACTATGGCTACACCTTC

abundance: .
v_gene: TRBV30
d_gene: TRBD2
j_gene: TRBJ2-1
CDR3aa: CAWSVDIWSGGPRSSYNEQFF
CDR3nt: TGTGCCTGGAGTGTAGATATTTGGAGCGGGGGGCCCCGAAGCTCCTACAATGAGCAGTTCTTC

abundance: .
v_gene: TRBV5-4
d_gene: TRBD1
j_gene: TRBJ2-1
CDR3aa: CASSLAAGGSYNEQFF
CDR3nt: TGTGCCAGCAGCTTGGCGGCAGGGGGCTCCTACAATGAGCAGTTCTTC

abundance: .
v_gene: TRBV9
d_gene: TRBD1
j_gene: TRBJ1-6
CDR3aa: CASSPRGNSPLHF
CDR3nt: TGTGCCAGCAGCCCCAGGGGGAATTCACCCCTCCACTTT

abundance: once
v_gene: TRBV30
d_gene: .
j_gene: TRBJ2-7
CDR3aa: CAWTKAQGGDEQYF
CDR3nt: TGTGCCTGGACCAAGGCCCAGGGGGGCGACGAGCAGTACTTC

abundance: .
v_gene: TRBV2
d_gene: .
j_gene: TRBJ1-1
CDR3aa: CASSQDQGVFTEAFF
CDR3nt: TGTGCCAGCAGCCAGGACCAGGGCGTTTTCACTGAAGCTTTCTTT

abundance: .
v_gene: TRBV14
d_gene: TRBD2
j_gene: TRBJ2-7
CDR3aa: CASSQHGTTPSSYYEQYF
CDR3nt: TGTGCCAGCAGCCAACACGGGACTACCCCAAGCAGTTACTACGAGCAGTACTTC

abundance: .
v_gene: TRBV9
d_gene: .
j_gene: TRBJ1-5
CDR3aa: CASSSGFRDQPQHF
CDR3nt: TGTGCCAGCAGCTCAGGGTTCCGGGATCAGCCCCAGCATTTT

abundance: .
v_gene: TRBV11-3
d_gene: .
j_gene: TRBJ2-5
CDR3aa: CASSPSGWGVVGPQETQYF
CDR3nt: TGTGCCAGCAGCCCATCAGGGTGGGGGGTAGTGGGTCCTCAAGAGACCCAGTACTTC

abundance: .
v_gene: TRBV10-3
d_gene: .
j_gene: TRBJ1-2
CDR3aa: CAISEMAGGGYTF
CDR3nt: TGTGCCATCAGTGAGATGGCGGGGGGTGGCTACACCTTC

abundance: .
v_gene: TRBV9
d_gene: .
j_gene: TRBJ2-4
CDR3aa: CASSVGDLAKNIQYF
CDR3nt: TGTGCCAGCAGCGTAGGAGATTTAGCCAAAAACATTCAGTACTTC

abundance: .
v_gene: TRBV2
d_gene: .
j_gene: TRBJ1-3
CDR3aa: CASSESRGPGNTIYF
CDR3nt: TGTGCCAGCAGTGAAAGCAGGGGACCTGGAAACACCATATATTTT

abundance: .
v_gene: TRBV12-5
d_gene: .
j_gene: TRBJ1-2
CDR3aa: CASGLSGAGSTF
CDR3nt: TGTGCTAGTGGTTTGAGTGGAGCGGGCTCCACCTTC

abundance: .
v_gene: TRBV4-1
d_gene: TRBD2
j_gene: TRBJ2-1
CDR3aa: CASSREGRGGGGVGEQFF
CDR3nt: TGCGCCAGCAGCCGAGAGGGTAGGGGCGGGGGGGGTGTTGGTGAGCAGTTCTTC

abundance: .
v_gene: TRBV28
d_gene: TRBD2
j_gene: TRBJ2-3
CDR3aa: CASILLAGGRDTQYF
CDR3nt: TGTGCCAGCATCCTACTAGCGGGAGGCAGAGATACGCAGTATTTT

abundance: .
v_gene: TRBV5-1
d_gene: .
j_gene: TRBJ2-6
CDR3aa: CASSLERGGTGANVLTF
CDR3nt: TGCGCCAGCAGCTTGGAAAGGGGTGGAACTGGGGCCAACGTCCTGACTTTC

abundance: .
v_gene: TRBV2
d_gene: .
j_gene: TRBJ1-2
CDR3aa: CASRGRQERNYGYTF
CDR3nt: TGTGCCAGCAGGGGGAGACAGGAGAGGAACTATGGCTACACCTTC

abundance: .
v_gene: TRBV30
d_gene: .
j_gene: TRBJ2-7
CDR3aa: CASGQGPYYEQYF
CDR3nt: TGTGCCTCTGGACAAGGACCGTACTACGAGCAGTACTTC